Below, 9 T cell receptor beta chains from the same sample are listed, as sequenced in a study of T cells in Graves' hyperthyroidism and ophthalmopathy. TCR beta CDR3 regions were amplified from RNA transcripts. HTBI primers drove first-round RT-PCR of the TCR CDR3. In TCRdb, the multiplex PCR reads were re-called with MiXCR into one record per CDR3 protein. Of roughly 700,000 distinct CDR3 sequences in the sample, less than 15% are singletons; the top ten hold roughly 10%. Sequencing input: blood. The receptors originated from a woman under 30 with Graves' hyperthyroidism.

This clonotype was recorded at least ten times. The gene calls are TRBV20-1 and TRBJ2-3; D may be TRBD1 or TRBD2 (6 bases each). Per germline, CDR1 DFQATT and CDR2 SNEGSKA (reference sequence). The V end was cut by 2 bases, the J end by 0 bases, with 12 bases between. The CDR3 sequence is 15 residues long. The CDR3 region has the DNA TGCAGTGCTAGACGAGGGGGGCCTAGCACAGATACGCAGTATTTT. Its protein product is CSARRGGPSTDTQYF.

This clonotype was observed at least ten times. In DNA, the CDR3 is TGTGCCTGGACCTCGACTAGAGATACGCAGTATTTT. Protein: CAWTSTRDTQYF. This chain connects TRBV30 to TRBJ2-3; a weak D match, TRBD2 (6 bases). CDR1 is GTSNPN, CDR2 SVGIG, per germline (reference sequence). The CDR3 contains 12 residues. The V gene lost 4 bases and the J gene lost 5 bases, with 10 bases spanning the gap. The complete variable domain, with remaining parts taken from reference TRBV30 and TRBJ2-3, reads SQTIHQWPATLVQPVGSPLSLECTVEGTSNPNLYWYRQAAGRGLQLLFYSVGIGQISSEVPQNLSASRPQDRQFILSSKKLLLSDSGFYLCAWTSTRDTQYFGPGTRLTVL.

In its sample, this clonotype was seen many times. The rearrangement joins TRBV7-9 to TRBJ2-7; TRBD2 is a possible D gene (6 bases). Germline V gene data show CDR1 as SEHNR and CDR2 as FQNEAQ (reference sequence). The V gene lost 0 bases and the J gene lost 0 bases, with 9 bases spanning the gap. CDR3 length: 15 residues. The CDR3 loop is CASSLARGNSYEQYF. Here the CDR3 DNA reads TGTGCCAGCAGCTTAGCTCGCGGGAACTCCTACGAGCAGTACTTC.

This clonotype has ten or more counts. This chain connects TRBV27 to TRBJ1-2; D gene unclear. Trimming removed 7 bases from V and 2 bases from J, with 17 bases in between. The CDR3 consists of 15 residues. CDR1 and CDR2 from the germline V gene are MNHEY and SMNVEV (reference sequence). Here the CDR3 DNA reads TGTGCCAGCACCTCGACGCCCGGACGAAACTATGGCTACACCTTC. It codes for CASTSTPGRNYGYTF.

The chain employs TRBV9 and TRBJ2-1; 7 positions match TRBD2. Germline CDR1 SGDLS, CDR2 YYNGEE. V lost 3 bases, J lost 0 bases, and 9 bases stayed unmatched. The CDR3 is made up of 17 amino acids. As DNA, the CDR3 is TGTGCCAGCAGCGGCCGGGACTACCTTAGCTCCTACAATGAGCAGTTCTTC. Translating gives CASSGRDYLSSYNEQFF.

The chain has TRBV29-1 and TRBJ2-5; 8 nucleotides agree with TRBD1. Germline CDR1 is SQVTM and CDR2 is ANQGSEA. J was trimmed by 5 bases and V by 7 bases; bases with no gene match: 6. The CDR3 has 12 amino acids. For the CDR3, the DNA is TGCAGCGGGGAGACAGGGGTTGAGACCCAGTACTTC. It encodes CSGETGVETQYF.

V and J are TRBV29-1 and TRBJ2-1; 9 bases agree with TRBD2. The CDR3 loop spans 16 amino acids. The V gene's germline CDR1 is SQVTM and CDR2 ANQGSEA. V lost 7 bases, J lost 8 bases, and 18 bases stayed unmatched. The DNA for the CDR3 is TGCAGCGGACTCCTAGCGGGAAGATTCCGCCCGTATGAGCAGTTCTTC. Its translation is CSGLLAGRFRPYEQFF.

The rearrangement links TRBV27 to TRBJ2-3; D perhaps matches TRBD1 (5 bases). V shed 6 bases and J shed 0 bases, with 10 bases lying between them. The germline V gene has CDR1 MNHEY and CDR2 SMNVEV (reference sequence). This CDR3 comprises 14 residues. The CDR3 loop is CASRGPSSTDTQYF. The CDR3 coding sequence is TGTGCCAGCAGGGGGCCCTCTAGCACAGATACGCAGTATTTT.

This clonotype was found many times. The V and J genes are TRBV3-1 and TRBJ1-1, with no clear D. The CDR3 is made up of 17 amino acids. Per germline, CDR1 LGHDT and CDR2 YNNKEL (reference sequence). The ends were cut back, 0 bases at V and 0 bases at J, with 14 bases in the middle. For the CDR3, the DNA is TGTGCCAGCAGCCAAGATAACGGTTGGCCTCTGAACACTGAAGCTTTCTTT. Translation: CASSQDNGWPLNTEAFF.